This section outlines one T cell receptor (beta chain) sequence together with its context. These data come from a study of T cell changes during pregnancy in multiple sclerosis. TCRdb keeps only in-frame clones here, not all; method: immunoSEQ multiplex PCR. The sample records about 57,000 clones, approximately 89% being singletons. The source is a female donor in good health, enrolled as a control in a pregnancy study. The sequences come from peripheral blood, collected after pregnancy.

CDR3 in DNA: TGTGCCAGCAGCTTGGACAGGGCCGTTAATGAAAAACTGTTTTTT. Amino acids: CASSLDRAVNEKLFF. The J gene is TRBJ1-4, the V gene TRBV5-4, with a possible D match to TRBD1 (6 bases). There are 15 residues in the CDR3. Germline V gene sequence: CDR1 SGHNT, CDR2 YYREEE (reference sequence). Trimming removed 0 bases from V and 4 bases from J, with 10 bases in between.